The clone carrying this T cell receptor beta chain was counted only a few times. Its antigen remains unknown. This sample is drawn from a study of vaccination effects on CD4 cells after COVID-19. Study overall: CD4+ T cells specific for antigen were expanded with viral peptide pools by the ViraFEST assay before sequencing. Post-vaccine specimens were collected at a median of 72 days following the second dose.

Study outcomes and limitations: Convalescent patients numbered few in the study; early post-infection timepoints were missing entirely.

TCRdb's copy holds only in-frame clones and misses some; the assay was immunoSEQ multiplex PCR. Here the sample spans approximately 38,000 clones, 55% to 80% being singletons. The CDR3 covers 13 residues. J lost 7 bases, V lost 1 base, and 4 bases had no gene match. Germline V gives CDR1 KGHSH, CDR2 LQKENI. The culture ran for nine to eleven days, and then CD4+ T cells were isolated. Vaccine administered to participants consisted of two doses of either BNT162b2 or mRNA-1273. Previously uninfected by SARS-CoV-2, the vaccine recipients also showed negative nucleocapsid antibodies. V and J are TRBV18 and TRBJ2-7, with TRBD1 matching over 7 bases. The sample consisted of CD4+ T cells from PBMCs cultured without peptide, taken after COVID-19 vaccination. The sequence came from a human donor who received a COVID-19 vaccine. The CDR3 loop reads CASSPHRGWEQYF. CDR3 nucleotides: TGTGCCAGCTCACCACACAGGGGATGGGAGCAGTACTTC.